A single sample gave rise to the 26 T cell receptor beta chains below, sequenced in a study of patients and donors after allogeneic stem cell transplantation. MiXCR, run by TCRdb on the RT-PCR reads, gives a single entry per CDR3 protein. The table includes about 960,000 distinct CDR3 sequences, approximately 18% detected once. Sequenced input: blood, either unsorted or a sorted T cell fraction (not recorded which). Source of these receptors: a human donor who was either an allogeneic HSCT recipient or a stem cell or donor lymphocyte infusion donor (not recorded which). It is not recorded whose cells these are; they may come from a transplant donor.

V is TRBV27 and J is TRBJ1-1; no clear D gene. CDR3 length equals 11 residues. The germline V gene has CDR1 MNHEY and CDR2 SMNVEV (reference sequence). V dropped 4 bases and J dropped 6 bases, with 6 bases sitting between them. The CDR3 DNA sequence: TGTGCCAGCAGTTCTTTCGCTGAAGCTTTCTTT. Its protein is CASSSFAEAFF.

In this sample, this clonotype turned up a few times. The chain couples TRBV27 to TRBJ2-3; 7 positions agree with TRBD2. The CDR3 is 16 amino acids. Trimming cost V 2 bases and J 1 base; bases outside gene matches: 6. Looked up from germline, CDR1 is MNHEY and CDR2 is SMNVEV (reference sequence). The CDR3 loop is CASSLHPGGRTDTQYF. The CDR3 DNA reads as TGTGCCAGCAGTTTACACCCGGGGGGACGCACAGATACGCAGTATTTT.

This chain links TRBV5-6 with TRBJ1-1; D not resolved. The germline V gene encodes CDR1 SGHDT and CDR2 YYEEEE. The CDR3 is 13 residues long. The germline V and J ends were trimmed by 5 bases and 3 bases, with 11 bases remaining between them. The CDR3 loop is CASRTDGYTEAFF. In DNA form, the CDR3 reads TGTGCCAGCAGGACTGACGGGTACACTGAAGCTTTCTTT. Based on the CDR3 plus reference TRBV5-6 and TRBJ1-1, the full variable domain is DAGVTQSPTHLIKTRGQQVTLRCSPKSGHDTVSWYQQALGQGPQFIFQYYEEEERQRGNFPDRFSGHQFPNYSSELNVNALLLGDSALYLCASRTDGYTEAFFGQGTRLTVV.

This clonotype was counted a few times. This chain joins TRBV9 and TRBJ1-1; D gene ambiguous. This CDR3 has 16 residues. The germline V gene has CDR1 SGDLS and CDR2 YYNGEE. V was cut by 4 bases and J by 1 base, with 17 bases left in between. CDR3: CASSSYSAGANTEAFF. The CDR3 DNA reads TGTGCCAGCAGCTCCTATTCGGCGGGTGCGAACACTGAAGCTTTCTTT. The complete variable domain, with remaining parts taken from reference TRBV9 and TRBJ1-1, reads DSGVTQTPKHLITATGQRVTLRCSPRSGDLSVYWYQQSLDQGLQFLIQYYNGEERAKGNILERFSAQQFPDLHSELNLSSLELGDSALYFCASSSYSAGANTEAFFGQGTRLTVV.

The J gene is TRBJ1-6, the V gene TRBV12-3 or TRBV12-4, with D perhaps TRBD1 (6 bases). The CDR3 covers 16 residues. The ends were cut back, 1 base at V and 7 bases at J, with 14 bases in the middle. CDR3 sequence (DNA): TGTGCCAGCAGTTTAGGGTCAGGAAGGGGGAATTCACCCCTCCACTTT. This codes for CASSLGSGRGNSPLHF.

This clonotype was seen many times. The chain combines TRBV12-3 or TRBV12-4 with TRBJ1-4; D perhaps matches TRBD1 (6 bases). The germline V and J ends were trimmed by 6 bases and 6 bases, with 14 bases remaining between them. CDR3 size: 14 residues. The CDR3 is CASSIQGVHEKLFF. The CDR3 coding sequence is TGTGCCAGCAGCATACAGGGTGTTCATGAAAAACTGTTTTTT.

This clonotype was seen a few times. CDR3 sequence: CASRRWGTSTDTQYF. CDR3 DNA: TGTGCCAGCAGACGGTGGGGGACTAGCACAGATACGCAGTATTTT. The rearrangement uses TRBV12-3 or TRBV12-4 and TRBJ2-3, with D possibly TRBD2 on 6 matching bases. Trimming removed 6 bases from V and 0 bases from J, with 13 bases in between. This CDR3 has 15 residues.

The V and J genes are TRBV10-3 and TRBJ1-1; perhaps TRBD1 as D (5 bases). V was shortened by 2 bases and J by 7 bases, with 17 bases between the two germline ends. This CDR3 is 15 amino acids long. Germline assignment: CDR1 ENHRY and CDR2 SYGVKD. Written as DNA, the CDR3 is TGTGCCATCAGTGAGAGGGCGCAGGGCCTGAGTGAAGCTTTCTTT. It codes for CAISERAQGLSEAFF.

This clonotype was counted many times. CDR3 region: CASSYSTVNTEAFF. CDR3 coding DNA: TGTGCCAGCAGTTACTCGACGGTGAACACTGAAGCTTTCTTT. V is TRBV27 and J is TRBJ1-1; no reliable D call. The CDR3 consists of 14 residues. The V and J ends lost 4 bases and 0 bases respectively, with 9 bases between them. CDR1 and CDR2 from the germline V gene are MNHEY and SMNVEV (reference sequence).

This clonotype has at least ten counts. The genes are TRBV4-2 and TRBJ2-2; D remains unclear. V lost 0 bases and J lost 7, with 6 bases in between. The germline V gene has CDR1 LGHNA and CDR2 YNFKEQ. The CDR3 is 13 residues long. CDR3: CASSQEVGGELFF. As DNA, the CDR3 is TGTGCCAGCAGCCAAGAGGTGGGCGGGGAGCTGTTTTTT.

The chain couples TRBV21-1 to TRBJ2-5; TRBD2 is the table's D call, not checked against the DNA. TRBV21-1 is a pseudogene. This CDR3 contains 17 residues. This CDR3 is CASSTPSEAGVGETQYF. CDR3 sequence (DNA): TGTGCCAGCAGCACCCCATCGGAAGCGGGAGTGGGAGAGACCCAGTACTTC.

This clonotype has only a few counts. V gene TRBV5-1 combines with J gene TRBJ2-1; TRBD2 matches at 11 bases. V shed 3 bases and J 4 bases; nucleotides not matched to a gene: 12. This CDR3 has 18 amino acids. The germline V gene has CDR1 SGHRS and CDR2 YFSETQ. CDR3 in amino acids: CASSSPVSGTSGYNEQFF. The CDR3 DNA is TGCGCCAGCAGCTCACCTGTTTCCGGGACTAGCGGATACAATGAGCAGTTCTTC.

This chain connects TRBV9 to TRBJ2-3, with 11 bases that match TRBD2. CDR3 size: 18 residues. CDR1 and CDR2 from the germline V gene are SGDLS and YYNGEE. J lost 2 bases, V lost 3 bases, and 11 bases had no gene match. This CDR3 reads CASSALAGGPHYTDTQYF. As DNA, the CDR3 is TGTGCCAGCAGCGCCCTAGCGGGAGGTCCCCATTACACAGATACGCAGTATTTT.

This clonotype was seen a few times. This rearrangement joins TRBV5-1 to TRBJ2-1, with 8 nucleotides matching TRBD1. The CDR3 totals 15 residues. CDR1 is SGHRS and CDR2 is YFSETQ in the germline V gene. J gave up 6 bases and V 3 bases, and 8 bases lay outside the gene matches. CDR3 amino acids: CASSSRQGAGNEQFF. CDR3 in DNA: TGCGCCAGCAGCTCTCGGCAGGGGGCAGGCAATGAGCAGTTCTTC.

The V gene is TRBV20-1, the J gene TRBJ1-2; the D gene is possibly TRBD1 (6 bases). Germline V lookup: CDR1 DFQATT, CDR2 SNEGSKA (reference sequence). V was trimmed by 5 bases and J by 2 bases, leaving 12 bases between them. The CDR3 has 13 amino acids. The CDR3 nucleotides are TGCAGTGCTCAACAGGGCTCGAACTATGGCTACACCTTC. Its protein is CSAQQGSNYGYTF.

This sequence joins TRBV27 and TRBJ2-5; no firm D call. The CDR3 is 13 amino acids. Trimming took 5 bases from V and 4 from J, leaving 11 bases between them. Germline values: CDR1 MNHEY, CDR2 SMNVEV (reference sequence). The chain's CDR3 is CASSLSWGETQYF. The CDR3 DNA sequence: TGTGCCAGCAGTCTAAGTTGGGGAGAGACCCAGTACTTC.

This clonotype has more than one count but fewer than ten. The genes are TRBV20-1 and TRBJ2-7, with 9 positions matching TRBD1. The V and J ends lost 3 bases and 5 bases, in that order; junction bases with no gene match: 8. Germline CDR1 is DFQATT and CDR2 is SNEGSKA (reference sequence). The CDR3 contains 14 residues. The CDR3 loop is CSASAQGQGNEQYF. The CDR3 DNA reads TGCAGTGCTAGCGCCCAGGGACAGGGAAACGAGCAGTACTTC.

This clonotype came up a few times. This sequence joins TRBV6-1 and TRBJ2-2; D is perhaps TRBD1 or TRBD2 (5 bases each). Trimming left V 8 bases short and J 4 bases short, with 14 bases between. The CDR3 runs to 14 residues. Germline V CDR1 and CDR2: MNHNS, SASEGT. The CDR3 nucleotides read TGTGCCAGCCGGGGACCCCCGGGCACCGGGGAGCTGTTTTTT. It is translated as CASRGPPGTGELFF.

This clonotype was seen a few times. This chain uses TRBV5-1 with TRBJ2-7; 9 bases map to TRBD2. This CDR3 is 15 amino acids long. V lost 0 bases to trimming and J lost 7 bases; unmatched junction nucleotides: 8. Germline CDR1 SGHRS, CDR2 YFSETQ. CDR3 in amino acids: CASSLESGRLGEQYF. In DNA form, the CDR3 reads TGCGCCAGCAGCTTGGAGAGCGGGAGGCTAGGGGAGCAGTACTTC.

This clonotype was found a few times. The chain carries TRBV29-1 and TRBJ2-5, with a tentative D call TRBD1 (5 bases). From germline, CDR1 is SQVTM and CDR2 ANQGSEA. The V and J ends lost 7 bases and 2 bases respectively, with 14 bases between them. This CDR3 contains 13 residues. CDR3 DNA sequence: TGCAGCGCAGCCCGGACATCGCAAGAGACCCAGTACTTC. Translated, it gives CSAARTSQETQYF.

J is TRBJ1-5 and V is TRBV20-1; tentatively, D is TRBD1 (5 bases). Trimming shortened V by 0 bases and J by 6 bases, and 12 bases separated the two germline ends. The CDR3 totals 14 residues. Germline-derived CDR1 and CDR2 are DFQATT and SNEGSKA (reference sequence). The CDR3 nucleotides are TGCAGTGCTAGAGAAGGTGGGGGGGGTCAGCCCCAGCATTTT. This sequence encodes CSAREGGGGQPQHF.

The chain couples TRBV12-3 or TRBV12-4 to TRBJ1-3; the match to TRBD1 covers 9 bases. The CDR3 has 18 amino acids. V lost 7 bases, J lost 0 bases, and 13 bases stayed unmatched. As DNA, the CDR3 is TGTGCCAGCACCCTAGTCCCGGGACAGGGATACTCTGGAAACACCATATATTTT. This encodes CASTLVPGQGYSGNTIYF.

This clonotype was counted ten times or more. The V and J genes are TRBV20-1 and TRBJ1-1; 8 nucleotides agree with TRBD1. Germline loops: CDR1 DFQATT, CDR2 SNEGSKA (reference sequence). The CDR3 consists of 13 residues. The J segment lost 1 base and the V segment lost 7 bases, leaving 5 bases of the junction unmatched. The CDR3 sequence: CSGTTGENTEAFF. The CDR3 DNA follows: TGCAGTGGGACGACAGGGGAGAACACTGAAGCTTTCTTT.

A few counts support this clonotype. This chain links TRBV12-3 or TRBV12-4 with TRBJ2-2; the D gene is possibly TRBD2 (5 bases). The ends were cut back, 3 bases at V and 4 bases at J, with 15 bases in the middle. The CDR3 is 16 amino acids. The CDR3 region has the DNA TGTGCCAGCAGTTTTTGGCGGGCGATAGGCACCGGGGAGCTGTTTTTT. Its protein product is CASSFWRAIGTGELFF.

In this sample, this clonotype turned up many times. The V call is TRBV2, the J call TRBJ2-2, with TRBD1 as a possible D gene (5 bases). CDR3 size: 14 residues. The V gene's germline CDR1 is SNHLY and CDR2 FYNNEI. The V end was cut by 7 bases, the J end by 5 bases, with 14 bases between. CDR3 coding DNA: TGTGCCAGCACAGGGCAGCTTCAGACCGGGGAGCTGTTTTTT. Amino acids: CASTGQLQTGELFF. The full variable domain, its missing parts supplied by reference TRBV2 and TRBJ2-2, is EPEVTQTPSHQVTQMGQEVILRCVPISNHLYFYWYRQILGQKVEFLVSFYNNEISEKSEIFDDQFSVERPDGSNFTLKIRSTKLEDSAMYFCASTGQLQTGELFFGEGSRLTVL.

The chain employs TRBV20-1 and TRBJ1-1, with 8 bases aligning to TRBD1. V trimming: 3 bases; J trimming: 5 bases; junction bases outside the gene matches: 11. The CDR3 spans 15 residues. Germline lookup yields CDR1 DFQATT and CDR2 SNEGSKA (reference sequence). The CDR3 protein is CSARPGGPVITEAFF. Here the CDR3 DNA reads TGCAGTGCTAGGCCAGGGGGCCCGGTGATTACTGAAGCTTTCTTT.